This TCR beta chain was sequenced during a study of CD8 T cells in Susac syndrome. TCR beta from blood CD8+ and CD4+ T cells was sequenced. The multiple sclerosis controls were treatment-naive patients affected by stable or active relapsing-remitting disease. Negative isolation yielded the CD8+ and CD4+ T cells, while FACS enriched the TEMRA cells. Between the trimmed V and J ends, which lost 5 bases and 9 bases, there was a span of 11 bases. Germline-derived CDR1 and CDR2 are SEHNR and FQNEAQ (reference sequence). The CDR3 totals 12 residues. RNA in amounts of roughly 0.45 to 1 ug was reverse transcribed with random hexamers. TCR beta CDR3 was amplified by immunoSEQ multiplex PCR. This amplification extended across 54 Vbeta and 13 Jbeta segments. TCRdb re-called the immunoSEQ multiplex PCR reads with MiXCR, one entry per CDR3 protein. The sample yields about 66,000 distinct CDR3 sequences, 94% seen once.

This TCR derives from a human donor with multiple sclerosis. The chain carries TRBV7-9 and TRBJ1-5; D gene ambiguous. Sequencing was done on a sample of CD8+ T cells from PBMCs. Written as DNA, the CDR3 is TGTGCCAGCAGCCCACCGGGTGGGCCCCAGCATTTT. The encoded protein is CASSPPGGPQHF.